A selection of T cell receptor beta chains follows, all from one sample in a study of Ad26.COV2.S vaccination and SARS-CoV-2 variants. Method: immunoSEQ multiplex PCR; TCRdb's copy keeps in-frame clones and lacks some. The sample gives approximately 420,000 clones, 85% to 90% of which show up once; less than 4.5% is in the top ten. The input for sequencing was peripheral blood, taken in a trial of Ad26.COV2.S vaccine versus placebo. Receptors originate from a person between 18 and 59 years old who received the Ad26.COV2.S COVID-19 vaccine or a placebo. Each CDR3 is given with its conserved first and last residue. A D gene is named only where the DNA matches it firmly.

cdr3_length j_call d_call v_call cdr3_aa cdr3_nt
17 TRBJ2-7 TRBD2 TRBV11-2 CASSSSGLAGRYYEQYF TGTGCCAGCAGCTCTTCTGGGCTAGCGGGGAGATACTACGAGCAGTACTTC
14 TRBJ1-5 . TRBV6-6 CASSYSGSNQPQHF TGTGCCAGCAGTTATTCAGGGAGCAATCAGCCCCAGCATTTT
14 TRBJ2-3 . TRBV9 CASSAPGGTDTQYF TGTGCCAGCAGCGCCCCCGGGGGCACAGATACGCAGTATTTT
15 TRBJ2-7 . TRBV6-5 CASRRGQGGTYEQYF TGTGCCAGCAGACGGGGGCAGGGTGGTACTTACGAGCAGTACTTC
11 TRBJ1-3 . TRBV5-1 CASSSGNTIYF TGCGCCAGCAGTTCTGGAAACACCATATATTTT
14 TRBJ2-5 . TRBV7-8 CASSLVAVQETQYF TGTGCCAGCAGCTTAGTGGCAGTCCAAGAGACCCAGTACTTC
15 TRBJ2-7 . TRBV6-4 CASKAQAGEEYEQYF TGTGCCAGCAAGGCCCAGGCAGGGGAAGAGTACGAGCAGTACTTC
13 TRBJ2-3 . TRBV16 CASSQFLADTQYF TGTGCCAGCAGCCAATTCTTGGCAGATACGCAGTATTTT
15 TRBJ2-1 . TRBV28 CASSLLGGGLNEQFF TGTGCCAGCAGTTTGTTGGGGGGTGGGCTCAATGAGCAGTTCTTC
16 TRBJ2-5 TRBD1 TRBV10-1 CASSDQGDHIGETQYF TGCGCCAGCAGTGATCAGGGGGACCATATAGGGGAGACCCAGTACTTC
11 TRBJ2-5 . TRBV7-8 CASSPLETQYF TGTGCCAGCAGTCCGCTCGAGACCCAGTACTTC
15 TRBJ1-3 TRBD1 TRBV9 CASSAGGTSGNTIYF TGTGCCAGCAGCGCAGGGGGCACCTCTGGAAACACCATATATTTT
12 TRBJ1-4 . TRBV5-4 CASSLLNEKLFF TGTGCCAGCAGCTTGCTAAATGAAAAACTGTTTTTT
16 TRBJ2-5 . TRBV19 CASSISGTVGKETQYF TGTGCCAGTAGTATATCCGGGACGGTGGGGAAAGAGACCCAGTACTTC
18 TRBJ2-2 TRBD2 TRBV2 CASSPDPAGGPNTGELFF TGTGCCAGCAGCCCTGACCCAGCGGGGGGGCCGAACACCGGGGAGCTGTTTTTT
15 TRBJ2-5 TRBD2 TRBV28 CASSLSGGTQETQYF TGTGCCAGCAGTTTAAGCGGGGGGACCCAAGAGACCCAGTACTTC